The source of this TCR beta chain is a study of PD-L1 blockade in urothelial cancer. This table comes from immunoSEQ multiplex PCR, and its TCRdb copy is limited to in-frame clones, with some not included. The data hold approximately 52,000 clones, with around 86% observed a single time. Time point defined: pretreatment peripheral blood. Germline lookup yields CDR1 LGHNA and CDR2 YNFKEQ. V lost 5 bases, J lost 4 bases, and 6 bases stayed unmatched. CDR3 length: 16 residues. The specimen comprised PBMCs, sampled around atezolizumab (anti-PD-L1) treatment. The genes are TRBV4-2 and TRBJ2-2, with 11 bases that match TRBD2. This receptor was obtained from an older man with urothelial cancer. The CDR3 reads CASSKGLADPTGELFF. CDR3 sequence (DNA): TGTGCCAGCAGCAAGGGACTAGCGGATCCCACCGGGGAGCTGTTTTTT.